Given below is one T cell receptor beta chain in context. The method was immunoSEQ multiplex PCR; TCRdb's version includes in-frame clones alone and lacks a portion of them. The table records more than 150,000 clones, 85% to 95% of them present only once. Germline V CDR1 and CDR2: MDHEN, SYDVKM. The CDR3 is 15 amino acids. Between the trimmed V and J ends, which lost 2 bases and 3 bases, there was a span of 8 bases. This specimen comes from a study of control samples from healthy donors and cancer patients. Sequencing was carried out using blood. The chain carries TRBV28 and TRBJ1-6, with unresolved D. This sequence originates from a man in his late teens or twenties in good health. The DNA of the CDR3 is TGTGCCAGCAGTTTACCCGAATACTATAATTCACCCCTCCACTTT. Translation: CASSLPEYYNSPLHF.